Only a few counts were recorded for the clone carrying this TCR beta chain. Because the CDR3's place on the DNA is in doubt, the DNA is left out and the CDR3 is given as listed by TCRdb. These data originate in a study of tumor and adjacent non-tumor tissue in lung cancer. No cell sorting was done before RNA was extracted from the tissue. TCRbeta libraries were built with three rounds of nested PCR, modified from ARM-PCR. TCRdb reprocessed the multiplex PCR reads with MiXCR, giving one entry per CDR3 protein. The table includes 220,000 or so distinct CDR3 sequences, about 71% detected once. CDR1 and CDR2 from the germline V gene are SGHNT and YENEEA. The CDR3 comprises 15 residues, both ends counted.

The chain couples TRBV11-3 to TRBJ2-3; the D call TRBD1 from the table was never checked on the DNA. This clonotype originated in a man between 60 and 75 years old with non-small cell lung cancer. Sample: lung tumor tissue. The CDR3 reads CASSFARGARDTQYF.